This T cell receptor beta chain was obtained from a study of cytotoxic CD8 clonotypes in ibrutinib-treated CLL. Produced via immunoSEQ multiplex PCR; TCRdb's table is partial and in-frame only. This sample has roughly 250,000 clones, with roughly 74% found just once. CDR1 and CDR2 (germline): SNHLY, FYNNEI. The V and J ends lost 4 bases and 1 base respectively, with 25 bases between them. The CDR3 length is 19 residues. Worth noting for this clone: Its antigen is undetermined.

Whole-study findings and limits: The study found public clonotypes uncommon, contracting or stable on treatment. Sustained-remission and progressing patients' sampling times differed.

The sequence was collected from a human donor with chronic lymphocytic leukemia. The chain employs TRBV2 and TRBJ1-2, with D maybe TRBD1 (6 bases). Sequenced here: PBMCs, sampled after 24 months of ibrutinib treatment. CDR3 loop: CASSATRRQGTPLNYGYTF. The DNA for the CDR3 is TGTGCCAGCAGTGCCACAAGGAGGCAGGGGACACCACTTAACTATGGCTACACCTTC.